Listed here is a single TCR beta chain. Its antigen remains unknown. For the second PCR, which ran for roughly 6 to 11 cycles, a sample-barcoded 5' primer and a J-beta primer mix were used. TCRdb fed the 5' RACE reads into MiXCR, producing one record per CDR3 protein. The sample includes around 900,000 distinct CDR3 sequences, roughly 51% seen only once; the top ten take about 20%. This entry comes from a study of blood T cells in healthy people across ages. Whole-study results and caveats: The donors' CMV status was not determined, possibly confounding changes in expanded clonotypes.

CDR1 GTSNPN and CDR2 SVGIG come from the germline V gene (reference sequence). The CDR3 is made up of 12 amino acids. V usage is TRBV30 and J usage is TRBJ2-1, with D uncertain. The end of the DNA fits TRBJ2-7 better, so the J call may be wrong. The source is a woman in her fifties or sixties in good health. Material: blood. CDR3 coding DNA: TGTGCCTCGTTGGCGGAGTCCTACGAGCAGTACTTC. This sequence encodes CASLAESYEQYF.